The clone carrying this TCR beta chain was seen ten or more times. The sample is drawn from a study of identical twins. The V gene end was trimmed by 2 bases and the J gene end by 6 bases; junction bases not matched to a gene: 3. The CDR3 is 15 amino acids. CDR1 SGHTA and CDR2 FQGNSA come from the germline V gene. Each CDR3 protein gets one entry after TCRdb re-called the 5' RACE reads with MiXCR. This sample has a few hundred thousand distinct CDR3 sequences, with less than 25% found just once. This same sample was also part of a study on T cells expressing NK-cell markers. That work contributes: The share of CD8+ T cells held by dominant NKG2C+ clonotypes was about 1.0-7.5% in several donors.

This TCR came from a young woman in good health. This chain joins TRBV7-2 and TRBJ2-1, with TRBD2 matching over 11 bases. Sequencing was done on a sample of CD4+ T cells sorted from blood. CDR3 in DNA: TGTGCCAGCAGCTTATTAGCGGGAGGGATCAATGAGCAGTTCTTC. The encoded protein is CASSLLAGGINEQFF.